These 23 T cell receptor beta chains came from one sample sequenced in a study of blood T cell repertoires in COVID-19. Produced via immunoSEQ multiplex PCR; TCRdb's table is partial and in-frame only. The sample includes some 250,000 clones, 81% seen only once; the top ten take about 2.9%. Sequences were obtained from peripheral blood. The source of these receptors is an older woman with active or convalescent COVID-19.

The rearrangement uses TRBV6-4 and TRBJ1-2, with a weak D call TRBD1 (5 bases). The V end lost 0 bases, the J end lost 8 bases, and 13 bases lay between the germline ends. CDR3 length equals 14 residues. Per the germline V gene, CDR1 is MRHNA and CDR2 is SNTAGT. The CDR3 is CASSDSRGSGGYTF. In DNA form, the CDR3 reads TGTGCCAGCAGTGACTCCCGGGGGTCGGGCGGCTACACCTTC.

The genes are TRBV5-4 and TRBJ2-3, with TRBD2 matching 7 bases. The CDR3 sequence is 15 residues long. Germline V gene lookup returns CDR1 SGHNT and CDR2 YYREEE (reference sequence). V lost 5 bases, J lost 0 bases, and 6 bases stayed unmatched. The CDR3 sequence: CASRPGGISTDTQYF. The CDR3 region has the DNA TGTGCCAGCAGACCCGGGGGGATTAGCACAGATACGCAGTATTTT.

The genes are TRBV7-6 and TRBJ2-7; 8 bases line up with TRBD1. The CDR3 loop spans 19 amino acids. Germline lookup yields CDR1 SGHVS and CDR2 FNYEAQ. The V gene end was trimmed by 5 bases and the J gene end by 0 bases; junction bases not matched to a gene: 18. CDR3 in DNA: TGTGCCAGCAGCGAGATGGGACAGGATCGTCCTTGGGGCTCCTACGAGCAGTACTTC. The encoded protein is CASSEMGQDRPWGSYEQYF.

The chain combines TRBV11-2 with TRBJ2-1; 8 bases agree with TRBD1. After removal of 2 bases from V and 5 bases from J, the junction contained 8 bases not matched to a gene. CDR1 and CDR2 (germline): SGHAT, FQNNGV. The CDR3 spans 16 residues. The CDR3 sequence: CASSLFRGQAHNEQFF. Here the CDR3 DNA reads TGTGCCAGCAGCTTATTCCGGGGACAGGCACACAATGAGCAGTTCTTC.

The chain has TRBV7-2 and TRBJ2-2; a weak D match, TRBD1 (6 bases). Deletions cut 4 bases from V and 1 base from J, with 19 bases between. The V gene's germline CDR1 is SGHTA and CDR2 FQGNSA. CDR3 length equals 18 residues. The CDR3 loop is CASSYATRQAQNTGELFF. In DNA, the CDR3 is TGTGCCAGCAGCTACGCCACCCGACAGGCCCAGAACACCGGGGAGCTGTTTTTT.

The chain links TRBV2 to TRBJ1-2; D is unresolved. CDR1 and CDR2 (germline): SNHLY, FYNNEI. The CDR3 length is 14 residues. Trimming removed 4 bases from V and 2 bases from J, with 11 bases in between. The CDR3, as DNA: TGTGCCAGCAGTGCTACAGTGCTAAACTATGGCTACACCTTC. Encoded protein: CASSATVLNYGYTF.

This rearrangement joins TRBV7-3 to TRBJ2-5, with D possibly being TRBD2 (5 bases). Germline lookup yields CDR1 SGHTA and CDR2 FQGTGA. The V and J ends lost 0 bases and 1 base respectively, with 9 bases between them. This CDR3 region has 15 residues. The CDR3 coding sequence is TGTGCCAGCAGCTTAACGTCGGGGAGCCAAGAGACCCAGTACTTC. Translated: CASSLTSGSQETQYF.

The chain employs TRBV10-2 and TRBJ1-1, with 8 bases lining up with TRBD1. The CDR3 runs 16 residues. Germline V CDR1 and CDR2: WSHSY, SAAADI. V was clipped by 3 bases and J by 4 bases; unmatched bases: 10. The CDR3 loop is CASSDMQGAGGTEAFF. The CDR3 DNA follows: TGCGCCAGCAGTGATATGCAGGGGGCCGGGGGCACTGAAGCTTTCTTT.

The V call is TRBV5-1, the J call TRBJ1-1, with D tentatively TRBD1 (6 bases). Germline CDR1 reads SGHRS; CDR2 reads YFSETQ. This CDR3 has 14 residues. V lost 3 bases to trimming and J lost 2 bases, with 11 bases between them. The chain's CDR3 is CASSSHRANTEAFF. The CDR3 DNA sequence: TGCGCCAGCAGCTCCCACAGGGCAAACACTGAAGCTTTCTTT. Complete variable domain (other parts from reference TRBV5-1 and TRBJ1-1): KAGVTQTPRYLIKTRGQQVTLSCSPISGHRSVSWYQQTPGQGLQFLFEYFSETQRNKGNFPGRFSGRQFSNSRSEMNVSTLELGDSALYLCASSSHRANTEAFFGQGTRLTVV.

This chain uses TRBV13 with TRBJ1-2; maybe TRBD1 (6 bases). Trimming stripped 5 bases from V and 3 bases from J, with 16 bases between. The germline gives CDR1 PRHDT, CDR2 FYEKMQ (reference sequence). The CDR3 runs to 15 residues. The CDR3 loop is CASSLGGRGDYGYTF. The CDR3 region has the DNA TGTGCCAGCAGCCTCGGGGGCCGGGGGGACTATGGCTACACCTTC.

In nucleotides, the CDR3 is TGTGCCAGCAGCTGGGGACTGCACACAGATACGCAGTATTTT. It codes for CASSWGLHTDTQYF. The J gene is TRBJ2-3, the V gene TRBV7-9; possibly TRBD2 for D (6 bases). The CDR3 contains 14 residues. The germline V gene has CDR1 SEHNR and CDR2 FQNEAQ (reference sequence). V shed 4 bases and J shed 2 bases, with 10 bases lying between them.

The chain is built from TRBV19 and TRBJ1-4; 7 nucleotides match TRBD1. Trimming removed 7 bases from V and 3 bases from J; junction bases left unmatched: 2. Germline lookup yields CDR1 LNHDA and CDR2 SQIVND (reference sequence). The CDR3 length is 13 residues. The CDR3 DNA is TGTGCCAGTAAGACAGGGTCTAATGAAAAACTGTTTTTT. Translating gives CASKTGSNEKLFF.

This clone was picked up one time. The CDR3 loop is CASSQRDRNYEQYF. CDR3 in DNA: TGCGCCAGCAGCCAAAGGGACAGAAACTACGAGCAGTACTTC. The chain joins TRBV4-1 to TRBJ2-7, with 7 bases fitting TRBD1. The trim removed 2 bases at V and 3 bases at J, leaving 4 bases unmatched. Germline V lookup: CDR1 MGHRA, CDR2 YSYEKL. This CDR3 has 14 amino acids.

The V and J genes are TRBV19 and TRBJ1-2; no reliable D call. The length of the CDR3 is 12 residues. In germline, CDR1 is LNHDA, CDR2 SQIVND (reference sequence). Trimming took 3 bases from V and 5 from J, leaving 7 bases between them. The CDR3 bases are TGTGCCAGTAGTATCGGGGATTATGGCTACACCTTC. It specifies CASSIGDYGYTF.

The J gene is TRBJ1-1, the V gene TRBV14, with a tentative D call TRBD1 (6 bases). Trimming removed 0 bases at V and 1 base at J, with 9 bases between. Germline loops: CDR1 SGHDN, CDR2 FVKESK. The length of the CDR3 is 15 residues. Here the CDR3 reads CASSQDAGANTEAFF. The CDR3 nucleotides are TGTGCCAGCAGCCAAGACGCAGGGGCGAACACTGAAGCTTTCTTT.

This clone showed up just once. The chain carries TRBV5-6 and TRBJ1-4; TRBD1 agrees at 7 bases. CDR1 and CDR2 from the germline V gene are SGHDT and YYEEEE. The CDR3 length is 15 residues. V was pared by 4 bases and J by 5 bases, with 8 bases of the junction left unmatched. In nucleotides, the CDR3 is TGTGCCAGCAGCCCATCACAGGGGTCAAATGAAAAACTGTTTTTT. Protein sequence: CASSPSQGSNEKLFF.

The V and J genes are TRBV18 and TRBJ2-7; TRBD2 is a possible D gene (5 bases). Germline loops: CDR1 KGHSH, CDR2 LQKENI. Trimming removed 4 bases from V and 6 bases from J, with 13 bases in between. This CDR3 comprises 13 residues. The CDR3 sequence is CASSQSGLSEQYF. CDR3 DNA sequence: TGTGCCAGCTCACAGAGCGGACTTAGCGAGCAGTACTTC.

The rearrangement links TRBV2 to TRBJ1-4, with unresolved D. Germline CDR1 reads SNHLY; CDR2 reads FYNNEI. Between the trimmed V and J ends, which lost 5 bases and 8 bases, there was a span of 6 bases. This CDR3 is 11 amino acids long. Here the CDR3 reads CASSLPEKLFF. CDR3 sequence (DNA): TGTGCCAGCAGTCTACCAGAAAAACTGTTTTTT.

The chain employs TRBV2 and TRBJ1-2, with a possible D match to TRBD1 (5 bases). This CDR3 is built from 15 residues. V was cut by 6 bases and J by 4 bases, with 18 bases left in between. Per germline, CDR1 SNHLY and CDR2 FYNNEI. Written as DNA, the CDR3 is TGTGCCAGCAGGGCGGACAACGGCAGGGTCTATGGCTACACCTTC. Translated, it gives CASRADNGRVYGYTF.

V and J are TRBV12-5 and TRBJ2-1, with TRBD2 matching 14 bases. Germline CDR1 reads LGHNT; CDR2 reads FRNRAP. The CDR3 extends over 17 amino acids. The ends lost 0 bases at V and 6 bases at J; junction bases unmatched: 4. CDR3 DNA sequence: TGTGCTAGTGGTTTGGTCCGGACTAGCGGGGGGCCCAATGAGCAGTTCTTC. Translation gives CASGLVRTSGGPNEQFF.

The chain links TRBV27 to TRBJ1-2, with TRBD1 matching 7 bases. Germline CDR1 reads MNHEY; CDR2 reads SMNVEV (reference sequence). The CDR3 has 15 amino acids. J was trimmed by 1 base and V by 6 bases; bases with no gene match: 8. In DNA form, the CDR3 reads TGTGCCAGCAGCCCGACAGGGCCCTTTAACTATGGCTACACCTTC. Protein: CASSPTGPFNYGYTF.

This clone appeared a few times. The rearrangement links TRBV11-2 to TRBJ1-6; 7 nucleotides line up with TRBD1. Germline V gene lookup returns CDR1 SGHAT and CDR2 FQNNGV. The CDR3 spans 18 residues. The V segment lost 1 base and the J segment 4 bases; nucleotides outside the gene matches: 10. The CDR3 DNA follows: TGTGCCAGCAGCTTAGGAAGGGGAAAGGGGGCGTATAATTCACCCCTCCACTTT. Residues: CASSLGRGKGAYNSPLHF.

V gene TRBV7-8 combines with J gene TRBJ2-7, with TRBD2 identical over 11 bases. With V trimmed by 6 bases and J by 4 bases, 2 bases remained unmatched. The CDR3 sequence is 13 residues long. Germline CDR1 is SGHVS and CDR2 is FQNEAQ. The chain's CDR3 is CASRTSGAYEQYF. CDR3 DNA: TGTGCCAGCAGGACTAGCGGGGCATACGAGCAGTACTTC.